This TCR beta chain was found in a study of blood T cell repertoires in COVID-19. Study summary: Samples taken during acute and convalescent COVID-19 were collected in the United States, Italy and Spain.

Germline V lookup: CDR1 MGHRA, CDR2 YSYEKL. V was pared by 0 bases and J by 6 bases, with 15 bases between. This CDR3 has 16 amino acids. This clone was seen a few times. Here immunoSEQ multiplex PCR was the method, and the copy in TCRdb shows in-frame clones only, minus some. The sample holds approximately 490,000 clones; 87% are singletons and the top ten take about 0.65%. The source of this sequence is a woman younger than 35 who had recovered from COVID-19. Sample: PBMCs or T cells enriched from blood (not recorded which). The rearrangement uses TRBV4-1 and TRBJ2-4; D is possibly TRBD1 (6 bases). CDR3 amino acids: CASSQDLQGSRNIQYF. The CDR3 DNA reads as TGCGCCAGCAGCCAAGATCTCCAGGGGTCTAGAAACATTCAGTACTTC.